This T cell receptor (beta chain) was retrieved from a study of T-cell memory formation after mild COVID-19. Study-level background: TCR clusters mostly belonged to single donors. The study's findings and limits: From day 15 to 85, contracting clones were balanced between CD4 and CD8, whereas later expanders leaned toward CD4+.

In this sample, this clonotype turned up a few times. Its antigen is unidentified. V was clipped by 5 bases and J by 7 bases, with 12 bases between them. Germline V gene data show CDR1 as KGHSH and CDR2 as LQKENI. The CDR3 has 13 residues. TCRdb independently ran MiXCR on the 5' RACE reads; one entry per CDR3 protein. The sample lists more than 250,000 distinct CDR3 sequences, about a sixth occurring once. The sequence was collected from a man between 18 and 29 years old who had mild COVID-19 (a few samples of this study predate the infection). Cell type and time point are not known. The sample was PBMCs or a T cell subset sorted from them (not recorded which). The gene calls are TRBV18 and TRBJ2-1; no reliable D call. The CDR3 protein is CASSSIAVNEQFF. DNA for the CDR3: TGTGCCAGCTCATCCATCGCGGTGAATGAGCAGTTCTTC.